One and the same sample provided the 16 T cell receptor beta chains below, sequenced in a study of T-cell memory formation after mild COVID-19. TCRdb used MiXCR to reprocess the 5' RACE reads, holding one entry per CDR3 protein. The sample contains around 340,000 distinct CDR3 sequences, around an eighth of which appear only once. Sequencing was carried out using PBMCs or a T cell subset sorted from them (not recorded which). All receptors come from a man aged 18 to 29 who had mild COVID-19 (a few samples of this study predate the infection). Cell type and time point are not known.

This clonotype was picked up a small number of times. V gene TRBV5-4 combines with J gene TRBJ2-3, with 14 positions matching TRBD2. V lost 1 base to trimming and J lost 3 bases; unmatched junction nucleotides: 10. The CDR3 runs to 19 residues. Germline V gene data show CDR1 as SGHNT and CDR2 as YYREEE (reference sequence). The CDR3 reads CASSLTSTSGGARTDTQYF. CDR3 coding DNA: TGTGCCAGCAGCTTGACCTCGACTAGCGGGGGGGCTCGAACAGATACGCAGTATTTT.

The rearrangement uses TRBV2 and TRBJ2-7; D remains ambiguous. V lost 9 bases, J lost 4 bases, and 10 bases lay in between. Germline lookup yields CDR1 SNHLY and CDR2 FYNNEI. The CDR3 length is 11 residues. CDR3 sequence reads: CASTLAYEQYV. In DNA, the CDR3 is TGTGCCAGTACACTCGCATACGAGCAGTACGTC.

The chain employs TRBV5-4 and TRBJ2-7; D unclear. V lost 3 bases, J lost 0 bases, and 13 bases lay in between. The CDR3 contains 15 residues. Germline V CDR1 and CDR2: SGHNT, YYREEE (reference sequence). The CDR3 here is CASSSATESSYEQYF. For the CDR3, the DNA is TGTGCCAGCAGCTCAGCGACGGAGAGCTCCTACGAGCAGTACTTC.

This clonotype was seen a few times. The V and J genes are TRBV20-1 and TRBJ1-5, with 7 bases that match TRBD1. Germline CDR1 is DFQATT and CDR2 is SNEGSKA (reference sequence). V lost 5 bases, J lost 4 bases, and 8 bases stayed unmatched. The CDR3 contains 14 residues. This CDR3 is CSAQTGSSNQPQHF. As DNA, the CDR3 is TGCAGTGCTCAGACAGGGAGTAGTAATCAGCCCCAGCATTTT.

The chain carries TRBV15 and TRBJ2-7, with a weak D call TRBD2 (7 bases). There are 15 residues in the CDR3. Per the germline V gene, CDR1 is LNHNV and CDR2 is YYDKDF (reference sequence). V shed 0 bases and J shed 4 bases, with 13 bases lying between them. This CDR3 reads CATSREVGGQYEQYF. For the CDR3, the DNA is TGTGCCACCAGCAGAGAAGTCGGGGGGCAATACGAGCAGTACTTC.

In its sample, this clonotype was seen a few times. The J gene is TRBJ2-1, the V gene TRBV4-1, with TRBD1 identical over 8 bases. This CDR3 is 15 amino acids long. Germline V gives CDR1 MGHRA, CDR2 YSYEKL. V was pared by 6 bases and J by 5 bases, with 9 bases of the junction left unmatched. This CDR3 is CASRQLGTGDNEQFF. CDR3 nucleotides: TGCGCCAGCAGACAACTCGGGACAGGCGACAATGAGCAGTTCTTC.

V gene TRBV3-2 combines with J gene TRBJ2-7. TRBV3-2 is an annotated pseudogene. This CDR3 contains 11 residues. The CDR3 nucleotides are TGTGCCAGCAGCCACGTCCACGAGCAGTACTTC. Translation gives CASSHVHEQYF.

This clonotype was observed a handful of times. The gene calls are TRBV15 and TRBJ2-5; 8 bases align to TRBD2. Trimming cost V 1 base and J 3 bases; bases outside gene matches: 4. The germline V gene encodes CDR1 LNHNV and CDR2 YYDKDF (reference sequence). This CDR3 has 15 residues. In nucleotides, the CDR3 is TGTGCCACCAGCAGAGCCCCCGGGGGGGAAGAGACCCAGTACTTC. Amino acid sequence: CATSRAPGGEETQYF.

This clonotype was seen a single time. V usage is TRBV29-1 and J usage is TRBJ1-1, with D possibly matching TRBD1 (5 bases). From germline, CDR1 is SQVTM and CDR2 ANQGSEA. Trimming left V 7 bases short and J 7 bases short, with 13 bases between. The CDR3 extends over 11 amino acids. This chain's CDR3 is CSAGGRGEAFF. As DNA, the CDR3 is TGCAGCGCCGGGGGACGGGGTGAAGCTTTCTTT.

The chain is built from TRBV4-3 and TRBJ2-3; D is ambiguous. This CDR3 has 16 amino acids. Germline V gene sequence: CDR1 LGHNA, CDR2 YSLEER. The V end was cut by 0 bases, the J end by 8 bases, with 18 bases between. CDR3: CASSQDRMTGSGTQYF. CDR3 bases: TGCGCCAGCAGCCAAGATAGGATGACGGGTTCTGGTACGCAGTATTTT.

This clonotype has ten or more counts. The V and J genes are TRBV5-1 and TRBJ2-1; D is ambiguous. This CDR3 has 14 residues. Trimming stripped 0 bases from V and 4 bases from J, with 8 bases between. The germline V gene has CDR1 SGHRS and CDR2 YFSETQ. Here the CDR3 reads CASSLAGAYNEQFF. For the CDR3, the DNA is TGCGCCAGCAGCTTGGCCGGAGCGTACAATGAGCAGTTCTTC.

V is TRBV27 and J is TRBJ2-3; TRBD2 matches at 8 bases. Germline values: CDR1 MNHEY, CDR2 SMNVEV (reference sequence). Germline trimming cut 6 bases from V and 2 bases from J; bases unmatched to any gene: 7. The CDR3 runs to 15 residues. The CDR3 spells CASRPAGGLTDTQYF. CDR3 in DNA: TGTGCCAGCAGGCCGGCGGGGGGCCTCACAGATACGCAGTATTTT.

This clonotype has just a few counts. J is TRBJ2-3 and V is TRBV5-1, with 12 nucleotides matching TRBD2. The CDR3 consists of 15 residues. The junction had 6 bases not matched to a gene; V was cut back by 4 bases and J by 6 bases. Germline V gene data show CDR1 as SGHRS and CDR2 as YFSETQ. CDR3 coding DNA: TGCGCCAGCAGCAGGACTAGCGGGGCGGTGGATACGCAGTATTTT. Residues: CASSRTSGAVDTQYF.

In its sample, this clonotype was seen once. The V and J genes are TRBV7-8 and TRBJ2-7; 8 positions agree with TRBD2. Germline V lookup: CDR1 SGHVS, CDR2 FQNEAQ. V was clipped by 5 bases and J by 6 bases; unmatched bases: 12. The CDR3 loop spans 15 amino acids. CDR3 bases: TGTGCCAGCAGCACCCAAGGCGGGGGGCTGAGCGAGCAGTACTTC. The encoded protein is CASSTQGGGLSEQYF.

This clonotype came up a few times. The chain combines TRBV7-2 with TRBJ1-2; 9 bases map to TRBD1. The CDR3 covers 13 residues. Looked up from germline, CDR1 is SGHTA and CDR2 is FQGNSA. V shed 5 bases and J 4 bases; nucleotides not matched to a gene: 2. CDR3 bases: TGTGCCAGCAGCCGACAGGGGGTCTATGGCTACACCTTC. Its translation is CASSRQGVYGYTF.

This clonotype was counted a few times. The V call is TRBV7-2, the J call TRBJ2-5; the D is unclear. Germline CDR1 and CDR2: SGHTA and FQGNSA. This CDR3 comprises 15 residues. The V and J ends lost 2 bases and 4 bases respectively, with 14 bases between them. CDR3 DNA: TGTGCCAGCAGCTTAATGGTGGGCCAAGCAGAGACCCAGTACTTC. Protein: CASSLMVGQAETQYF.